A single sample gave rise to the 19 T cell receptor beta chains below, sequenced in a study of T-cell memory formation after mild COVID-19. TCRdb called the 5' RACE reads again in MiXCR, with one record for every CDR3 protein. This sample yields 200,000 to 250,000 distinct CDR3 sequences, of which 8% to 10% are seen a single time; 22% belongs to the top ten. Sequenced input: PBMCs or a T cell subset sorted from them (not recorded which). The receptors stem from a man aged 18 to 29 who had mild COVID-19 (a few samples of this study predate the infection). Cell type and time point are not known.

At least ten counts were recorded for this clonotype. The rearrangement joins TRBV7-9 to TRBJ1-6; D is unclear. Germline loops: CDR1 SEHNR, CDR2 FQNEAQ (reference sequence). There are 11 residues in the CDR3. Trimming stripped 7 bases from V and 7 bases from J, with 5 bases between. The CDR3 is CASTRNSPLHF. Here the CDR3 DNA reads TGTGCCAGCACTCGGAATTCACCCCTCCACTTT. Supplemented by reference TRBV7-9 and TRBJ1-6, the full variable domain reads DTGVSQNPRHKITKRGQNVTFRCDPISEHNRLYWYRQTLGQGPEFLTYFQNEAQLEKSRLLSDRFSAERPKGSFSTLEIQRTEQGDSAMYLCASTRNSPLHFGNGTRLTVT.

At least ten counts were recorded for this clonotype. The chain employs TRBV6-1 and TRBJ2-7; 10 bases match TRBD1. Unmatched junction bases numbered 7, after V lost 1 base and J lost 7 bases. This CDR3 is built from 15 residues. Looked up from germline, CDR1 is MNHNS and CDR2 is SASEGT. The CDR3 loop is CASSEVGTGVWEQYF. In DNA form, the CDR3 reads TGTGCCAGCAGTGAAGTTGGGACAGGGGTTTGGGAGCAGTACTTC.

The rearrangement links TRBV7-8 to TRBJ2-1; the match to TRBD1 covers 8 bases. Trimming at V came to 8 bases and at J to 9 bases, leaving 6 bases not matched to a gene. CDR1 is SGHVS and CDR2 is FQNEAQ in the germline V gene. The CDR3 runs to 12 residues. CDR3 sequence (DNA): TGTGCCAGCGGATCAGGGGGCGGTGAGCAGTTCTTC. Translation gives CASGSGGGEQFF. The full variable domain, in which reference TRBV7-8 and TRBJ2-1 provide the parts outside the CDR3, is GAGVSQSPRYKVAKRGQDVALRCDPISGHVSLFWYQQALGQGPEFLTYFQNEAQLDKSGLPSDRFFAERPEGSVSTLKIQRTQQEDSAVYLCASGSGGGEQFFGPGTRLTVL.

This clonotype was picked up many times. The V and J genes are TRBV20-1 and TRBJ1-1; no firm D call. The germline V gene encodes CDR1 DFQATT and CDR2 SNEGSKA (reference sequence). V lost 2 bases to trimming and J lost 4 bases, with 11 bases between them. This CDR3 has 13 residues. CDR3 loop: CSARFAGTTEAFF. The DNA for the CDR3 is TGCAGTGCTAGATTCGCAGGAACCACTGAAGCTTTCTTT.

V is TRBV4-1 and J is TRBJ2-3, with unresolved D. This CDR3 is 13 amino acids long. Trimming cost V 0 bases and J 8 bases, with 9 bases left between them. CDR1 and CDR2 (germline): MGHRA, YSYEKL. The CDR3 spells CASSQDRQSTQYF. The CDR3, as DNA: TGCGCCAGCAGCCAAGATCGGCAATCTACGCAGTATTTT.

This sequence joins TRBV7-8 and TRBJ2-1, with 7 bases aligning to TRBD1. The CDR3 runs 17 residues. The V and J ends lost 2 bases and 0 bases, in that order; junction bases with no gene match: 7. From germline, CDR1 is SGHVS and CDR2 FQNEAQ. This CDR3 is CASSLLGQSRSYNEQFF. In DNA, the CDR3 is TGTGCCAGCAGCTTATTGGGACAGAGTCGCTCCTACAATGAGCAGTTCTTC.

The chain carries TRBV20-1 and TRBJ2-7; perhaps TRBD2 as D (6 bases). CDR1 is DFQATT, CDR2 SNEGSKA, per germline (reference sequence). Trimming took 1 base from V and 3 from J, leaving 10 bases between them. The CDR3 totals 13 residues. The CDR3 is CSARATRGYEQYF. In DNA, the CDR3 is TGCAGTGCTAGAGCGACTAGGGGCTACGAGCAGTACTTC.

This clonotype appeared many times. The chain has TRBV29-1 and TRBJ2-3; D may be TRBD1 (6 bases). Trimming stripped 1 base from V and 11 bases from J, with 19 bases between. The CDR3 is 14 amino acids. Germline V CDR1 and CDR2: SQVTM, ANQGSEA. CDR3 in amino acids: CSVEASGGFVGQYF. The CDR3 region has the DNA TGCAGCGTTGAAGCGTCTGGGGGCTTCGTAGGGCAGTATTTT.

Concerning this clonotype itself: One end of the junction fails to match germline, which may point to a read error. The genes are TRBV5-1 and TRBJ1-1; D remains ambiguous. CDR3 length: 14 amino acids. Germline CDR1 SGHRS, CDR2 YFSETQ. Here the CDR3 DNA reads TGCGCCAGCAGTTTGGACGTCGGGGTGACTGAAGCTTTCTTT. It is translated as CASSLDVGVTEAFF.

A few counts support this clonotype. The chain uses TRBV19 and TRBJ2-1; no firm D call. Trimming left V 5 bases short and J 3 bases short, with 11 bases between. Germline CDR1 and CDR2: LNHDA and SQIVND (reference sequence). This CDR3 is 14 amino acids long. This CDR3 reads CASSGGPLYNEQFF. As DNA, the CDR3 is TGTGCCAGTAGTGGTGGTCCCCTCTACAATGAGCAGTTCTTC.

The V and J genes are TRBV6-2 or TRBV6-3 and TRBJ1-1; 9 nucleotides match TRBD1. With 6 bases clipped from V and 5 bases from J, the junction kept 10 bases outside the gene matches. CDR1 is MNHEY, CDR2 SVGEGT, per germline. This CDR3 region has 15 residues. CDR3 protein: CASSFFGTGRTEAFF. The CDR3 DNA sequence: TGTGCCAGCAGCTTCTTTGGGACAGGGAGGACTGAAGCTTTCTTT.

The chain joins TRBV12-3 or TRBV12-4 to TRBJ1-1; no clear D. V was shortened by 5 bases and J by 4 bases, with 14 bases between the two germline ends. The CDR3 is 14 amino acids. In DNA, the CDR3 is TGTGCCAGCAGTCCCGTCGCGCTCGGCACTGAAGCTTTCTTT. Protein: CASSPVALGTEAFF.

This clonotype was recorded a few times. V and J are TRBV20-1 and TRBJ1-1; unclear D gene. The length of the CDR3 is 11 residues. Per the germline V gene, CDR1 is DFQATT and CDR2 is SNEGSKA (reference sequence). V lost 2 bases, J lost 4 bases, and 5 bases lay in between. CDR3 sequence (DNA): TGCAGTGCTAGACTAGCCACTGAAGCTTTCTTT. Translated: CSARLATEAFF.

This chain connects TRBV3-1 to TRBJ1-2; 8 nucleotides align to TRBD1. This CDR3 has 13 residues. The ends lost 4 bases at V and 8 bases at J; junction bases unmatched: 6. Looked up from germline, CDR1 is LGHDT and CDR2 is YNNKEL (reference sequence). CDR3 bases: TGTGCCAGCAGCCCCCGATCAGGGGGCGGCTACACCTTC. Translating it yields CASSPRSGGGYTF.

The table lists this clonotype with many counts. This sequence joins TRBV7-9 and TRBJ1-4; D call uncertain. CDR1 and CDR2 from the germline V gene are SEHNR and FQNEAQ (reference sequence). There are 10 residues in the CDR3. V gave up 5 bases and J gave up 7 bases, with 2 bases separating them. CDR3 in DNA: TGTGCCAGCAGCGGTGAAAAACTGTTTTTT. Protein: CASSGEKLFF.

The chain combines TRBV5-1 with TRBJ2-2; the D is unclear. Germline V gene lookup returns CDR1 SGHRS and CDR2 YFSETQ. The CDR3 extends over 17 amino acids. The ends were cut back, 6 bases at V and 1 base at J, with 19 bases in the middle. CDR3: CASNSRPGFGNTGELFF. In DNA, the CDR3 is TGCGCCAGCAACTCAAGGCCAGGCTTTGGGAACACCGGGGAGCTGTTTTTT. Variable domain in full (rest from reference TRBV5-1 and TRBJ2-2): KAGVTQTPRYLIKTRGQQVTLSCSPISGHRSVSWYQQTPGQGLQFLFEYFSETQRNKGNFPGRFSGRQFSNSRSEMNVSTLELGDSALYLCASNSRPGFGNTGELFFGEGSRLTVL.

This clonotype was seen more than once but under ten times. The chain recombines TRBV5-1 with TRBJ2-4; D is unclear. Germline lookup yields CDR1 SGHRS and CDR2 YFSETQ. There are 13 residues in the CDR3. Between the trimmed V and J ends, which lost 2 bases and 6 bases, there was a span of 9 bases. The CDR3 DNA reads as TGCGCCAGCAGCTTAGCCGCCGGAAACATTCAGTACTTC. Amino acid sequence: CASSLAAGNIQYF.

The J gene is TRBJ1-1, the V gene TRBV5-1; a weak D match, TRBD1 (6 bases). The germline V gene has CDR1 SGHRS and CDR2 YFSETQ. The CDR3 extends over 17 amino acids. The V and J ends lost 1 base and 1 base respectively, with 17 bases between them. DNA of the CDR3: TGCGCCAGCAGCTTGACTGGGGGGCTAAGTGGGAACACTGAAGCTTTCTTT. Protein product: CASSLTGGLSGNTEAFF.

The chain links TRBV10-2 to TRBJ2-7, with 9 nucleotides matching TRBD2. With V trimmed by 9 bases and J by 0 bases, 3 bases remained unmatched. The germline V gene has CDR1 WSHSY and CDR2 SAAADI. The length of the CDR3 is 13 residues. The CDR3 coding sequence is TGCGCCAGTCAGACTAGCGGCTCCTACGAGCAGTACTTC. Its translation is CASQTSGSYEQYF.